These 8 T cell receptor beta chains share one sample of origin, sequenced in a study of Ad26.COV2.S vaccination and SARS-CoV-2 variants. Measured with immunoSEQ multiplex PCR; TCRdb has only the in-frame clones, and not every one. There are about 350,000 clones in the sample; roughly nine tenths occur only once, and about 6.4% lies in the top ten. The treatment denotes: over 15 received Ad26.COV2.S at low or high dose, single or two shots; roughly 5 received placebo; per-sample allocation not given. Material that was analyzed had been drawn on day 63 after the first vaccine or placebo injection. The sample here was peripheral blood, taken in a trial of Ad26.COV2.S vaccine versus placebo. All receptors come from a person between 18 and 65 years old who received the Ad26.COV2.S COVID-19 vaccine or a placebo.

This clone has only one observation. V usage is TRBV3-1 (or the pseudogene TRBV3-2) and J usage is TRBJ2-7; 7 positions agree with TRBD1. Germline values: CDR1 LGHDT, CDR2 YNNKEL (reference sequence). V gave up 1 base and J gave up 5 bases; unmatched junction bases: 8. The CDR3 totals 15 residues. CDR3 sequence: CASSQVGQISDEQYF. The CDR3 DNA reads TGTGCCAGCAGCCAAGTGGGACAGATTTCCGACGAGCAGTACTTC.

This rearrangement joins TRBV30 to TRBJ1-1, with no clear D. CDR1 and CDR2 from the germline V gene are GTSNPN and SVGIG (reference sequence). V was cut by 4 bases and J by 0 bases, with 15 bases left in between. The CDR3 is made up of 15 amino acids. The CDR3, as DNA: TGTGCCTGGATCGCGCAGATGGTCATGAACACTGAAGCTTTCTTT. Translating gives CAWIAQMVMNTEAFF.

The genes are TRBV19 and TRBJ1-1; the D gene is possibly TRBD1 (5 bases). Per germline, CDR1 LNHDA and CDR2 SQIVND (reference sequence). This CDR3 region has 13 residues. The ends were cut back, 10 bases at V and 7 bases at J, with 19 bases in the middle. The CDR3: CATTPGTANEAFF. The CDR3 coding sequence is TGTGCCACCACCCCCGGGACGGCCAATGAAGCTTTCTTT. Complete variable domain (other parts from reference TRBV19 and TRBJ1-1): DGGITQSPKYLFRKEGQNVTLSCEQNLNHDAMYWYRQDPGQGLRLIYYSQIVNDFQKGDIAEGYSVSREKKESFPLTVTSAQKNPTAFYLCATTPGTANEAFFGQGTRLTVV.

This clone showed up just a few times. This chain joins TRBV6-4 and TRBJ1-2; 12 bases agree with TRBD1. The CDR3 sequence is 15 residues long. CDR1 MRHNA and CDR2 SNTAGT come from the germline V gene. Trimming removed 4 bases from V and 5 bases from J; junction bases left unmatched: 5. The CDR3 loop reads CASSGGTGGSYGYTF. The CDR3 DNA follows: TGTGCCAGCAGTGGTGGGACAGGGGGCTCGTATGGCTACACCTTC.

V usage is TRBV7-8 and J usage is TRBJ2-7; 10 bases line up with TRBD2. Germline values: CDR1 SGHVS, CDR2 FQNEAQ. The junction had 7 bases not matched to a gene; V was cut back by 5 bases and J by 3 bases. This CDR3 has 15 amino acids. CDR3 in DNA: TGTGCCAGCAGCGCCCCGGGACTAGCGATCTACGAGCAGTACTTC. Translated: CASSAPGLAIYEQYF.

The chain carries TRBV19 and TRBJ1-3, with 7 bases that match TRBD1. The CDR3 sequence is 15 residues long. After removal of 6 bases from V and 0 bases from J, the junction contained 5 bases not matched to a gene. Looked up from germline, CDR1 is LNHDA and CDR2 is SQIVND (reference sequence). In DNA form, the CDR3 reads TGTGCCAGTAGAACCGACAGGGTCTCTGGAAACACCATATATTTT. Residues: CASRTDRVSGNTIYF.

The gene calls are TRBV3-1 (or the pseudogene TRBV3-2) and TRBJ2-1; no clear D. This CDR3 is 13 amino acids long. V dropped 1 base and J dropped 7 bases, with 8 bases sitting between them. From germline, CDR1 is LGHDT and CDR2 YNNKEL (reference sequence). The CDR3 protein is CASSQVPRNEQFF. CDR3 DNA sequence: TGTGCCAGCAGCCAAGTCCCGCGGAATGAGCAGTTCTTC.

The V gene is TRBV7-8, the J gene TRBJ2-7; a weak D match, TRBD2 (7 bases). The germline V and J ends were trimmed by 1 base and 6 bases, with 16 bases remaining between them. The CDR3 length is 15 residues. Germline CDR1 reads SGHVS; CDR2 reads FQNEAQ. CDR3 sequence: CASSLEGGSSLEQYF. The DNA for the CDR3 is TGTGCCAGCAGCTTAGAGGGGGGGTCGTCGCTCGAGCAGTACTTC.